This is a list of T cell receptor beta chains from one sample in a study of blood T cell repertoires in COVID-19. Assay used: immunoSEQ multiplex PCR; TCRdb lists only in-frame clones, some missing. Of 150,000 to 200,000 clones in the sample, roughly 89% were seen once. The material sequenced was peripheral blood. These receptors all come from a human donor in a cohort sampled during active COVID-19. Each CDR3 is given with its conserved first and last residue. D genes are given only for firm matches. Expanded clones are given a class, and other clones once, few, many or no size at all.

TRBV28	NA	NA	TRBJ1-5	TGTGCCAGCAGGTTTTCCGGCGGGACCGTCCTCAATCAGCCCCAGCATTTT	CASRFSGGTVLNQPQHF
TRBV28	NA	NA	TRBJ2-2	TGTGCCAGCAGTTTCAGGGGTACGAACACCGGGGAGCTGTTTTTT	CASSFRGTNTGELFF
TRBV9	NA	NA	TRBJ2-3	TGTGCCAGCAGCGTTAGCGGAAGCACAGATACGCAGTATTTT	CASSVSGSTDTQYF
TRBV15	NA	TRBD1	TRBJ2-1	TGTGCCACCAGCACTAGACAGGGTCTGAATGAGCAGTTCTTC	CATSTRQGLNEQFF
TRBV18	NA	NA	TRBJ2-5	TGTGCCAGCTCACCAATAGAAGAGACCCAGTACTTC	CASSPIEETQYF
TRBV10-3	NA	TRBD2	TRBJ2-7	TGTGCCAGCCGCGGGGGAAGCGAGCAGTACTTC	CASRGGSEQYF
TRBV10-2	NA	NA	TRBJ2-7	TGCGCCAGCGGGACATTCACGGCCTACGAGCAGTACTTC	CASGTFTAYEQYF
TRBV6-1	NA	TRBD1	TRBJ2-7	TGTGCCAGCAGTGAAGCGGGCAGGGGGCGGTGGATCTCCTACGAGCAGTACTTC	CASSEAGRGRWISYEQYF
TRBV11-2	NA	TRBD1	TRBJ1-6	TGTGCCAGCAGCCGACAGGGACGAGTTAATTCACCCCTCCACTTT	CASSRQGRVNSPLHF
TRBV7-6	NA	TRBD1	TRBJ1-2	TGTGCCAGCAGCTTGGAGACAGGGTTGAAAGGCGGCTACACCTTC	CASSLETGLKGGYTF
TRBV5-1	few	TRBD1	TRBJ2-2	TGCGCCAGCAGCCCCAGACAGGGGGCGACCACCGGGGAGCTGTTTTTT	CASSPRQGATTGELFF
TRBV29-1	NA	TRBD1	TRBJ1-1	TGCAGCGTCGGGGGCCCATTTTCAGGGACAGGGAACACTGAAGCTTTCTTT	CSVGGPFSGTGNTEAFF
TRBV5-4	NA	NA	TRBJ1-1	TGTGCCAGCAGCTTTTGGGGGGGGACGGGCACTGAAGCTTTCTTT	CASSFWGGTGTEAFF
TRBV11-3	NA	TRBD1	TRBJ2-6	TGTGCCAGCAGCAGACAGGGTGCTGGGGCCAACGTCCTGACTTTC	CASSRQGAGANVLTF
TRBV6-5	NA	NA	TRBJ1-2	TGTGCCAGCAACCCGGGGGGCAGGGACACCTATGGCTACACCTTC	CASNPGGRDTYGYTF
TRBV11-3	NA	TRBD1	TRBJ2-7	TGTGCCAGCAGTCCAAACGGACAGGGTGAACTAAGGGAGCAGTACTTC	CASSPNGQGELREQYF
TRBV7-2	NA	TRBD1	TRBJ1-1	TGTGCCAGCAGCTTATGGCGACAGGGTACTGAAGCTTTCTTT	CASSLWRQGTEAFF
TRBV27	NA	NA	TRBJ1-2	TGTGCCAGCAGAGGTGGCGGCGCAAGGAGGGGCTACACCTTC	CASRGGGARRGYTF
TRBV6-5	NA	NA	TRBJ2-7	TGTGCCAGCACCGAGTGGCGAGGGCCCTACGAGCAGTACTTC	CASTEWRGPYEQYF
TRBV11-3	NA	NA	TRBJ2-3	TGTGCCAGCAGCTTAGCCAGGAGGGGTCAAAACACAGATACGCAGTATTTT	CASSLARRGQNTDTQYF
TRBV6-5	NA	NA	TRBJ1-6	TGTGCCAGCAGAGGACAGAATAATTCACCCCTCCACTTT	CASRGQNNSPLHF
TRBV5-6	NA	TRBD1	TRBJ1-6	TGTGCCAGCAGCTTAAACACGGGGACAGGGAACTCACCCCTCCACTTT	CASSLNTGTGNSPLHF
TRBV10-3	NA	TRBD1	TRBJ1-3	TGTGCCATCAGTGAGTCCGGGACAGCTGGAAACACCATATATTTT	CAISESGTAGNTIYF
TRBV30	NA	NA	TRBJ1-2	TGTGCCTGGAGTGGTCTTTCGTCCAGGAACTATGGCTACACCTTC	CAWSGLSSRNYGYTF
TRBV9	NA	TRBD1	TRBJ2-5	TGTGCCAGCAGCTTTTGGACAGGGAAAGAGACCCAGTACTTC	CASSFWTGKETQYF
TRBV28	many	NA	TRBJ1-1	TGTGCCAGCAGTCCACAGGTGAACACTGAAGCTTTCTTT	CASSPQVNTEAFF
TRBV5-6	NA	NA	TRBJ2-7	TGTGCCAGCTCCCGTGGCAGCCTAGGGGCATACGAGCAGTACTTC	CASSRGSLGAYEQYF
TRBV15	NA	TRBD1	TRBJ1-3	TGTGCCACCAGCAGAGATCTCGACAGGGCTGGAAACACCATATATTTT	CATSRDLDRAGNTIYF
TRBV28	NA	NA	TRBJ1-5	TGTGCCAGCAGCACCTCGGCGTGGGCAAATCAGCCCCAGCATTTT	CASSTSAWANQPQHF
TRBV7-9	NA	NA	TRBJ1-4	TGTGCCAGCAGTGCCCGACAGCCAACTAATGAAAAACTGTTTTTT	CASSARQPTNEKLFF
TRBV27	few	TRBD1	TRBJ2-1	TGTGCCAGCACCCGCCCGGGACAGGGGAATGAGCAGTTCTTC	CASTRPGQGNEQFF
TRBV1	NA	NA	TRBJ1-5	TGCACCAGCAGCCAAGGGACAGGAGACAATCAGCCCCAGCATTTT	CTSSQGTGDNQPQHF
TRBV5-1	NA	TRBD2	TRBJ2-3	TGCGCCAGCAGCTTGGGCGGGAGGGGATCAGATACGCAGTATTTT	CASSLGGRGSDTQYF
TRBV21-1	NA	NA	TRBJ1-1	TGTGCCAGCACTCCTCGACAGGGGGCAGGGACTGAAGCTTTCTTT	CASTPRQGAGTEAFF